The 17 T cell receptor beta chains below all came from one sample that was sequenced in a study of cytomegalovirus exposure and HLA in healthy donors. A multiplex PCR was run with 60 Vbeta primers and 13 Jbeta primers. TCRdb's table, derived via immunoSEQ multiplex PCR, lists solely in-frame clones and lacks some. The sample has 95,000 to 150,000 clones; over 65% are singletons. The source material was PBMCs. Every receptor here comes from a man between 18 and 29 years old in good health and CMV-seronegative.

V is TRBV2 and J is TRBJ1-2, with D hard to call. The CDR3 contains 16 residues. V was pared by 1 base and J by 2 bases, with 14 bases between. The germline V gene has CDR1 SNHLY and CDR2 FYNNEI. The CDR3 sequence: CASSEEVAPTNYGYTF. CDR3 nucleotides: TGTGCCAGCAGTGAAGAAGTGGCACCAACGAACTATGGCTACACCTTC.

The chain couples TRBV25-1 to TRBJ1-2, with D tentatively TRBD1 (6 bases). The CDR3 loop spans 12 amino acids. Germline CDR1 is MGHDK and CDR2 is SYGVNS. Trimming shortened V by 3 bases and J by 8 bases, and 10 bases separated the two germline ends. CDR3 sequence (DNA): TGTGCCAGCAGTGAGGGGGCGAGAGGCTACACCTTC. Its translation: CASSEGARGYTF.

The CDR3, as DNA: TGTGCCAGCAGTGTACAAGAGACCCAGTACTTC. Amino acid sequence: CASSVQETQYF. V gene TRBV25-1 combines with J gene TRBJ2-5; no definite D call. The V end was cut by 4 bases, the J end by 2 bases, with 2 bases between. This CDR3 contains 11 residues. CDR1 is MGHDK and CDR2 is SYGVNS in the germline V gene.

The table lists this clone with a count of one. The rearrangement links TRBV18 to TRBJ2-7; tentatively, D is TRBD1 (7 bases). The CDR3 runs to 16 residues. The ends were cut back, 6 bases at V and 3 bases at J, with 21 bases in the middle. Germline values: CDR1 KGHSH, CDR2 LQKENI. CDR3 loop: CASSRRAQGGVYEQYF. CDR3 sequence (DNA): TGTGCCAGCTCTCGACGTGCGCAGGGGGGAGTCTACGAGCAGTACTTC. The full variable domain, rest sourced from reference TRBV18 and TRBJ2-7, is NAGVMQNPRHLVRRRGQEARLRCSPMKGHSHVYWYRQLPEEGLKFMVYLQKENIIDESGMPKERFSAEFPKEGPSILRIQQVVRGDSAAYFCASSRRAQGGVYEQYFGPGTRLTVT.

The chain carries TRBV2 and TRBJ1-1; 12 bases agree with TRBD1. The CDR3 has 14 amino acids. Losses at the gene ends were 7 bases for V and 5 bases for J; bases not matched to a gene: 5. Germline CDR1 and CDR2: SNHLY and FYNNEI. Here the CDR3 reads CASKGQGASTEAFF. CDR3 nucleotide sequence: TGTGCCAGCAAGGGACAGGGGGCAAGTACTGAAGCTTTCTTT. Filled out from reference TRBV2 and TRBJ1-1, the complete variable domain reads EPEVTQTPSHQVTQMGQEVILRCVPISNHLYFYWYRQILGQKVEFLVSFYNNEISEKSEIFDDQFSVERPDGSNFTLKIRSTKLEDSAMYFCASKGQGASTEAFFGQGTRLTVV.

The rearrangement links TRBV5-1 to TRBJ1-1, with D possibly matching TRBD1 (5 bases). The CDR3 spans 16 residues. V was pared by 4 bases and J by 3 bases, with 19 bases between. Per germline, CDR1 SGHRS and CDR2 YFSETQ. CDR3: CASSGGTDGADTEAFF. For the CDR3, the DNA is TGCGCCAGCAGCGGCGGGACGGATGGGGCGGACACTGAAGCTTTCTTT.

The chain employs TRBV11-2 and TRBJ1-6, with 7 bases matching TRBD1. The germline V gene encodes CDR1 SGHAT and CDR2 FQNNGV. This CDR3 has 14 amino acids. J was trimmed by 7 bases and V by 5 bases; bases with no gene match: 5. The CDR3 coding sequence is TGTGCCAGCAGCGCGGGACAGCTAAATTCACCCCTCCACTTT. The encoded protein is CASSAGQLNSPLHF.

The DNA of the CDR3 is TGTGCCAGCAGCTTCTATAGCGGGGACCAAGAGACCCAGTACTTC. Its translation is CASSFYSGDQETQYF. The gene calls are TRBV7-6 and TRBJ2-5; TRBD2 aligns across 8 bases. The CDR3 covers 15 residues. Germline lookup yields CDR1 SGHVS and CDR2 FNYEAQ. V shed 3 bases and J 0 bases; nucleotides not matched to a gene: 3. Supplemented by reference TRBV7-6 and TRBJ2-5, the full variable domain reads GAGVSQSPRYKVTKRGQDVALRCDPISGHVSLYWYRQALGQGPEFLTYFNYEAQQDKSGLPNDRFSAERPEGSISTLTIQRTEQRDSAMYRCASSFYSGDQETQYFGPGTRLLVL.

The chain couples TRBV21-1 to TRBJ1-2; the DNA was not used to check the table's D call, TRBD1. TRBV21-1 is a recognized pseudogene. The CDR3 runs 15 residues. Written as DNA, the CDR3 is TGTGCCAGCAGCAAAGGAGGGGACAGGTTCTATGGCTACACCTTC. Its protein is CASSKGGDRFYGYTF.

This chain links TRBV27 with TRBJ2-3; TRBD1 aligns across 9 bases. This CDR3 is built from 15 residues. Trimming at V came to 3 bases and at J to 9 bases, leaving 10 bases not matched to a gene. Germline V lookup: CDR1 MNHEY, CDR2 SMNVEV (reference sequence). The CDR3 protein is CASSLPTGGAWTQYF. The CDR3 region has the DNA TGTGCCAGCAGTTTGCCCACAGGGGGCGCTTGGACGCAGTATTTT.

The gene calls are TRBV5-5 and TRBJ2-2; a weak D match, TRBD1 (7 bases). V was cut by 4 bases and J by 6 bases, with 13 bases left in between. Germline lookup yields CDR1 SGHKS and CDR2 YYEKEE (reference sequence). The CDR3 runs 14 residues. CDR3: CASSVSRGAGELFF. The DNA for the CDR3 is TGTGCCAGCAGCGTATCCAGGGGGGCCGGGGAGCTGTTTTTT.

The chain employs TRBV4-2 and TRBJ2-3, with 11 positions matching TRBD2. This CDR3 spans 18 amino acids. The germline gives CDR1 LGHNA, CDR2 YNFKEQ. V shed 0 bases and J 2 bases; nucleotides not matched to a gene: 7. The CDR3 here is CASSQEELAGAVTDTQYF. CDR3 coding DNA: TGTGCCAGCAGCCAAGAGGAACTAGCGGGGGCCGTCACAGATACGCAGTATTTT.

The V call is TRBV9, the J call TRBJ1-1; D is undetermined. V dropped 0 bases and J dropped 6 bases, with 9 bases sitting between them. The CDR3 runs 13 residues. Germline CDR1 is SGDLS and CDR2 is YYNGEE. The CDR3 is CASSVGASSEAFF. CDR3 nucleotides: TGTGCCAGCAGCGTAGGGGCAAGCTCTGAAGCTTTCTTT.

CDR3 DNA: TGTGCCATCAGTGAGTCATCACAGCCCCAGCATTTT. The encoded protein is CAISESSQPQHF. The J gene is TRBJ1-5, the V gene TRBV10-3; no firm D call. V was shortened by 0 bases and J by 7 bases, with 4 bases between the two germline ends. This CDR3 spans 12 amino acids. Per the germline V gene, CDR1 is ENHRY and CDR2 is SYGVKD.

The chain is built from TRBV27 and TRBJ1-1; D perhaps matches TRBD1 (6 bases). V was cut by 1 base and J by 3 bases, with 9 bases left in between. The CDR3 extends over 14 amino acids. Germline assignment: CDR1 MNHEY and CDR2 SMNVEV (reference sequence). CDR3 DNA sequence: TGTGCCAGCAGTTTATACCAGGGGTACACTGAAGCTTTCTTT. Translated: CASSLYQGYTEAFF.

This rearrangement joins TRBV7-2 to TRBJ2-2, with D possibly TRBD2 on 5 matching bases. Germline lookup yields CDR1 SGHTA and CDR2 FQGNSA. Trimming removed 1 base at V and 7 bases at J, with 10 bases between. The CDR3 totals 14 residues. CDR3 nucleotides: TGTGCCAGCAGCTTAGGTCTCGGAGGCGGGGAGCTGTTTTTT. Amino acid sequence: CASSLGLGGGELFF.

Turning to this clone: Relative to the germline gene, one junction end is altered; a read error may explain this. The genes are TRBV7-9 and TRBJ1-4; TRBD1 might be the D (6 bases). The germline CDR1 and CDR2 sequences are SEHNR and FQNEAQ (reference sequence). The length of the CDR3 is 16 residues. The CDR3 reads CSSSPGQPATNEKLFF. CDR3 coding DNA: TGTTCCAGCAGCCCAGGACAGCCTGCAACTAATGAAAAACTGTTTTTT.